This TCR beta chain was observed in a study of human T cells and chemical hapten exposure. This clonotype has a count of ten or more. TCRdb processed the RACE reads anew with MiXCR; each CDR3 protein has one entry. The profile shows 70,000 to 90,000 distinct CDR3 sequences, 10% to 11% of them singletons. Time point described: patch test 3, about 24 weeks after DPC sensitization. Treatment described: therapeutic diphenylcyclopropenone sensitization with weekly scalp DPC. The V gene end was trimmed by 7 bases and the J gene end by 6 bases; junction bases not matched to a gene: 3. In germline, CDR1 is KGHSH, CDR2 LQKENI. The CDR3 contains 13 residues.

The specimen comprised whole blood, sampled in connection with sensitization to the hapten diphenylcyclopropenone (DPC). This sequence originates from a woman in her forties or fifties with alopecia areata. Some clones in this sample may be carry-over from other donors' samples. The chain combines TRBV18 with TRBJ1-4, with 9 bases lining up with TRBD1. The chain's CDR3 is CASFRDRDEKLFF. DNA for the CDR3: TGTGCCAGCTTCCGGGACAGGGATGAAAAACTGTTTTTT.